This record concerns one T cell receptor (beta chain) sequence. Its antigen remains unknown. The second PCR ran roughly 6 to 12 cycles with a sample-barcoded 5' primer and J-beta primers. Using its own MiXCR run on the 5' RACE reads, TCRdb lists one record per CDR3 protein. The sample contains 1.5 million to 2 million distinct CDR3 sequences, around 36% of which appear only once. The record originates from a study of blood T cells in healthy people across ages. General observations from the study: The lack of PBMC sorting stopped any conclusive naive versus antigen-experienced comparison.

The CDR3 contains 18 residues. The germline V gene has CDR1 DFQATT and CDR2 SNEGSKA (reference sequence). Trimming cost V 1 base and J 5 bases; bases outside gene matches: 17. J is TRBJ2-5 and V is TRBV20-1; the match to TRBD2 covers 9 bases. The TCR comes from a woman aged 25 to 39 in good health. Specimen: blood. The CDR3 sequence: CSARVTQGIAGVGETQYF. CDR3 coding DNA: TGCAGTGCTAGAGTTACCCAGGGGATAGCGGGAGTCGGGGAGACCCAGTACTTC.